One sample yielded the 15 T cell receptor beta chains listed below, sequenced in a study of shared clonotypes between healthy human individuals. Sequencing used immunoSEQ multiplex PCR; TCRdb keeps in-frame clones, though not all of them. The repertoire holds around 2,100,000 clones, about 95% seen once, with 1% to 1.5% in the top ten. Terminally differentiated effector memory CD45RA+ cells were left out of the naive CD8 fraction, which was CD45RO-negative and positively selected for CCR7. Sequencing was done on a sample of naive CD8+ T cells sorted from blood. The receptors originated from a man younger than 35 in good health.

Regarding this clone: This sample also contains other DNA sequences that code for the same CDR3. This sequence joins TRBV27 and TRBJ1-4; TRBD1 agrees at 9 bases. V gave up 3 bases and J gave up 7 bases; unmatched junction bases: 3. CDR1 is MNHEY, CDR2 SMNVEV, per germline (reference sequence). The length of the CDR3 is 14 residues. CDR3 loop: CASSFDRGGEKLFF. In DNA, the CDR3 is TGTGCCAGCAGTTTCGACAGGGGGGGTGAAAAACTGTTTTTT.

V and J are TRBV4-1 and TRBJ2-3; 9 nucleotides align to TRBD2. Trimming removed 0 bases from V and 4 bases from J; junction bases left unmatched: 2. The germline V gene encodes CDR1 MGHRA and CDR2 YSYEKL. There are 15 residues in the CDR3. In DNA form, the CDR3 reads TGCGCCAGCAGCCAAGATATAGCGGGAGCAGATACGCAGTATTTT. Residues: CASSQDIAGADTQYF.

The chain links TRBV6-5 to TRBJ2-3; D unresolved. Germline V gene data show CDR1 as MNHEY and CDR2 as SVGAGI. The V end lost 5 bases, the J end lost 6 bases, and 9 bases lay between the germline ends. This CDR3 has 12 amino acids. CDR3 nucleotide sequence: TGTGCCAGCAGTACCAACCCCGATACGCAGTATTTT. Translated: CASSTNPDTQYF.

The chain couples TRBV19 to TRBJ1-3; D may be TRBD1 (5 bases). V was clipped by 11 bases and J by 1 base, with 18 bases between them. The CDR3 has 15 amino acids. Germline CDR1 is LNHDA and CDR2 is SQIVND (reference sequence). The CDR3 is CACGGPLLSGNTIYF. CDR3 coding DNA: TGTGCCTGTGGGGGACCTCTCCTATCTGGAAACACCATATATTTT.

The rearrangement joins TRBV2 to TRBJ2-7, with TRBD2 as a possible D gene (6 bases). CDR1 is SNHLY, CDR2 FYNNEI, per germline. The CDR3 contains 13 residues. V gave up 3 bases and J gave up 2 bases, with 8 bases separating them. The CDR3 is CASSDRTTYEQYF. The CDR3 nucleotides read TGTGCCAGCAGTGATAGGACTACCTACGAGCAGTACTTC. The full variable domain, in which reference TRBV2 and TRBJ2-7 provide the parts outside the CDR3, is EPEVTQTPSHQVTQMGQEVILRCVPISNHLYFYWYRQILGQKVEFLVSFYNNEISEKSEIFDDQFSVERPDGSNFTLKIRSTKLEDSAMYFCASSDRTTYEQYFGPGTRLTVT.

Details on this clone: A read error may account for a junction end that differs from germline. The chain carries TRBV29-1 and TRBJ1-2; possible D gene TRBD1, 5 bases. Germline V gene data show CDR1 as SQVTM and CDR2 as ANQGSEA. This CDR3 is built from 11 residues. This chain's CDR3 is CIGGSGYGYTF. The CDR3 DNA is TGTATCGGGGGTTCGGGCTATGGCTACACCTTC.

This rearrangement joins TRBV4-3 to TRBJ2-2; D gene uncertain. Trimming pared 4 bases from V and 1 base from J, leaving 10 bases between. The germline V gene has CDR1 LGHNA and CDR2 YSLEER. This CDR3 contains 15 residues. CDR3 in amino acids: CASSPSKVNTGELFF. CDR3 nucleotide sequence: TGCGCCAGCAGCCCTAGTAAGGTGAACACCGGGGAGCTGTTTTTT.

This clone was picked up one time. This rearrangement joins TRBV28 to TRBJ1-3; TRBD1 matches 8 bases. Germline trimming cut 4 bases from V and 4 bases from J; bases unmatched to any gene: 3. The CDR3 sequence is 14 residues long. Germline CDR1 is MDHEN and CDR2 is SYDVKM. CDR3 in DNA: TGTGCCAGCAGTTGGACAGGGAACGGAAACACCATATATTTT. Its translation: CASSWTGNGNTIYF. Full variable domain (missing parts from reference TRBV28 and TRBJ1-3): DVKVTQSSRYLVKRTGEKVFLECVQDMDHENMFWYRQDPGLGLRLIYFSYDVKMKEKGDIPEGYSVSREKKERFSLILESASTNQTSMYLCASSWTGNGNTIYFGEGSWLTVV.

The chain links TRBV9 to TRBJ1-3; D gene uncertain. CDR1 is SGDLS, CDR2 YYNGEE, per germline. CDR3 length: 17 residues. Trimming pared 0 bases from V and 0 bases from J, leaving 13 bases between. For the CDR3, the DNA is TGTGCCAGCAGCGTAGGGGCCGCGGCGAGCTCTGGAAACACCATATATTTT. Translating gives CASSVGAAASSGNTIYF.

This clone appeared a single time. The V call is TRBV7-9, the J call TRBJ2-7, with unresolved D. Trimming took off 4 bases at V and 5 bases at J, with 21 bases between the two ends. CDR3 length: 16 residues. Germline CDR1 SEHNR, CDR2 FQNEAQ (reference sequence). The CDR3 region has the DNA TGTGCCAGCAGCTACGACCCTGGGTTCAGTCGCGACGAGCAGTACTTC. Amino acids: CASSYDPGFSRDEQYF. The full variable domain, its missing parts supplied by reference TRBV7-9 and TRBJ2-7, is DTGVSQNPRHKITKRGQNVTFRCDPISEHNRLYWYRQTLGQGPEFLTYFQNEAQLEKSRLLSDRFSAERPKGSFSTLEIQRTEQGDSAMYLCASSYDPGFSRDEQYFGPGTRLTVT.

Of note for this clone: Other DNA sequences in this sample translate to the same CDR3. The rearrangement uses TRBV30 and TRBJ2-7; 9 bases are a match to TRBD2. The V segment lost 0 bases and the J segment 2 bases; nucleotides outside the gene matches: 2. This CDR3 has 14 amino acids. Germline V CDR1 and CDR2: GTSNPN, SVGIG (reference sequence). The CDR3 is CAWSVASGAYEQYF. CDR3 sequence (DNA): TGTGCCTGGAGTGTGGCTAGCGGGGCCTACGAGCAGTACTTC.

The chain uses TRBV6-1 and TRBJ1-2; D remains unclear. CDR1 and CDR2 from the germline V gene are MNHNS and SASEGT. This CDR3 spans 13 amino acids. Between the trimmed V and J ends, which lost 2 bases and 5 bases, there was a span of 9 bases. CDR3 region: CASSEPSGYGYTF. The CDR3, as DNA: TGTGCCAGCAGTGAACCGTCGGGGTATGGCTACACCTTC.

This clone has a single count. V and J are TRBV7-2 and TRBJ2-3, with a weak D call TRBD2 (5 bases). CDR1 is SGHTA and CDR2 is FQGNSA in the germline V gene. The CDR3 totals 16 residues. V was cut by 10 bases and J by 1 base, with 21 bases left in between. The CDR3 region has the DNA TGTGCCATACCCAGGCTTACGGGATCCCGCACAGATACGCAGTATTTT. Translation gives CAIPRLTGSRTDTQYF.

The gene calls are TRBV21-1 and TRBJ2-3. TRBV21-1 is designated a pseudogene. The CDR3 spans 15 residues. The CDR3 sequence is CASSASRIWKDTQYF. The CDR3 bases are TGTGCCAGCAGCGCCTCCCGGATTTGGAAAGATACGCAGTATTTT.

About this clone: Other DNA sequences in the sample encode the same CDR3. The chain joins TRBV11-2 to TRBJ2-7; perhaps D is TRBD1 or TRBD2 (5 bases each). The germline CDR1 and CDR2 sequences are SGHAT and FQNNGV. The CDR3 has 13 amino acids. V dropped 6 bases and J dropped 1 base, with 10 bases sitting between them. The CDR3 DNA reads TGTGCCAGCAGTCCGGGGCTTTCCTACGAGCAGTACTTC. Protein product: CASSPGLSYEQYF.